The TCR beta chain described here comes from a study of Graves' ophthalmopathy and Graves' hyperthyroidism. CDR3 size: 15 residues. V was trimmed by 4 bases and J by 4 bases, leaving 14 bases between them. The germline V gene encodes CDR1 SGHRS and CDR2 YFSETQ. RNA served as the template for amplifying TCR beta CDR3 regions. The library came from an HTBI-primed first-round RT-PCR and a second-round multiplex PCR. TCRdb reanalysed the multiplex PCR reads using MiXCR and keeps one entry per CDR3 protein. In the table there are about 220,000 distinct CDR3 sequences, 20% to 25% of which are singletons. This TCR was sampled from a woman between 50 and 59 years old with Graves' ophthalmopathy. Sample: peripheral blood. The rearrangement links TRBV5-1 to TRBJ2-2; tentative D call: TRBD2 (6 bases). CDR3 sequence reads: CASSVVGSVTGELFF. Here the CDR3 DNA reads TGCGCCAGCAGCGTCGTCGGGAGTGTCACCGGGGAGCTGTTTTTT.